The T cell receptor (delta chain) under discussion was sequenced for a study of gamma-delta chains in newborns, infants, children. Overall study context: Polyclonal expansion of innate γδ T cells after birth follows microbial exposure.

The CDR3 length is 17 residues. CDR1 is TSWWSYY and CDR2 is QGS in the germline V gene. Germline trimming cut 6 bases from V and 5 bases from J; bases unmatched to any gene: 16. TCRdb used CATT to re-call clones from the reads. The profile shows some 4,000 delta-chain clones, 44% of them singletons. This clone has more than one count but fewer than ten. Other DNA sequences within the sample encode an identical CDR3. The receptor comes from a child who was a newborn, infant or young child, either healthy, febrile or measles-vaccinated (not recorded which). The specimen comprised blood, sampled at week 6. This chain joins TRDV1 and TRDJ1; 9 bases match TRDD3. In nucleotides, the CDR3 is TGTGCTCTTGGAGAATTCCTACGAGGGGGATACTGGGATAAACTCATCTTT. The encoded protein is CALGEFLRGGYWDKLIF.